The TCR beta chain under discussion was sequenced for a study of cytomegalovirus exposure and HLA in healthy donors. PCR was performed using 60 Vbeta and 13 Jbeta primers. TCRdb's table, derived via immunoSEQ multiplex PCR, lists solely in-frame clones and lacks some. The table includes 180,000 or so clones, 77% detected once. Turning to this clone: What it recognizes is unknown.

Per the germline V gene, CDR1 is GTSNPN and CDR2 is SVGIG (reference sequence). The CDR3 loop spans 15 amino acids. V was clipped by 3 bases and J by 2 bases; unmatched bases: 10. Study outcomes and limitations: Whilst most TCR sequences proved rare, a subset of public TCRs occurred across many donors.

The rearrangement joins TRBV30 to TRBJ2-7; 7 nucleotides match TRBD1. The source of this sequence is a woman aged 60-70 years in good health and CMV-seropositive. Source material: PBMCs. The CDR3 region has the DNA TGTGCCTGGAGGGAACAGGGGCAACGCCCCTACGAGCAGTACTTC. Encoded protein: CAWREQGQRPYEQYF.